Listed below are T cell receptor beta chains from one sample, sequenced in a study of T cell changes during pregnancy in multiple sclerosis. Sequencing used immunoSEQ multiplex PCR; TCRdb keeps in-frame clones, though not all of them. The data hold under 85,000 clones, with roughly nine tenths observed a single time. The sequencing used CD4+ T cells from peripheral blood mononuclear cells, collected before pregnancy. These receptor sequences come from a female donor with multiple sclerosis, enrolled in a pregnancy study. Both conserved end residues are part of each CDR3. D genes are given only for firm matches. Clone size is shown for a subset of rows, as once, few, many or a class of expanded clone.

TRBV19	TRBJ2-1	-	TRBD2	TGTGCCAGTAGTAGTACTAGCGGGAGAGTAATTCCCTACAATGAGCAGTTCTTC	CASSSTSGRVIPYNEQFF
TRBV7-2	TRBJ1-6	-	-	TGTGCCAGCAGCCTGGTGGGGGGGGCCATCCATAATTCACCCCTCCACTTT	CASSLVGGAIHNSPLHF
TRBV2	TRBJ2-5	-	TRBD2	TGTGCCAGCAGTGACCGACTAGCGGGGGGGGAGACCCAGTACTTC	CASSDRLAGGETQYF
TRBV6-1	TRBJ1-3	-	-	TGTGCCAGCAGTGGAATACATGGCTCTGGAAACACCATATATTTT	CASSGIHGSGNTIYF
TRBV7-2	TRBJ1-2	-	-	TGTGCCAGCAGCTTAGGACAGGAGTCAAGATATGGCTACACCTTC	CASSLGQESRYGYTF
TRBV29-1	TRBJ2-1	-	TRBD1	TGCAGCGGTAGGGGACAGAGCTACAATGAGCAGTTCTTC	CSGRGQSYNEQFF
TRBV5-4	TRBJ2-3	-	-	TGTGCCAGCAGCCGCGGCTCTAGCACAGATACGCAGTATTTT	CASSRGSSTDTQYF
TRBV4-1	TRBJ1-5	-	-	TGCGCCAGCAGCCAAGATGTATTATCGCCCCAGCATTTT	CASSQDVLSPQHF
TRBV5-1	TRBJ2-2	-	-	TGCGCCAGCAGCTTGGACGGACATCGCGGCACCGGGGAGCTGTTTTTT	CASSLDGHRGTGELFF
TRBV7-6	TRBJ1-2	-	-	TGTGCCAGCAGCTTAGTCACTAACTATGGCTACACCTTC	CASSLVTNYGYTF
TRBV20-1	TRBJ1-2	-	-	TGCAGTGCTAGTAGGGGGGGCTACACCTTC	CSASRGGYTF
TRBV5-6	TRBJ2-3	once	-	TGTGCCAGCAGCTTTTTTCAGGGGAGCACAGATACGCAGTATTTT	CASSFFQGSTDTQYF
TRBV5-4	TRBJ1-2	-	-	TGTGCCAGCAGCTTGTTCAGGGGCGGAGGCTACACCTTC	CASSLFRGGGYTF